This T cell receptor (beta chain) comes out of a study of regulatory T cells in long-lasting Graves disease. Worth noting for this clonotype: A much more abundant neighbour one base away suggests this may be a read error.

CDR3 length: 12 residues. Germline CDR1 is MNHNS and CDR2 is SASEGT. V was clipped by 4 bases and J by 2 bases, with 4 bases between them. Time point defined: newly diagnosed GD, antithyroid drugs for less than 3 months. Extracted PBMC RNA gave rise to the TCR library. Through Arm-PCR of CDR3 regions and iRepertoire HTBI primers, TCR beta libraries were built. MiXCR was run by TCRdb on the multiplex PCR reads, yielding one entry per CDR3 protein. Counted here are fewer than 550,000 distinct CDR3 sequences, 15% to 20% occurring once; the ten biggest clones make up approximately 25%. These records were also assigned to another study, of T cells in Graves' hyperthyroidism and ophthalmopathy. As that report states: The majority of expanded thyroid clonotypes above 0.001 also appeared in blood.

This chain joins TRBV6-1 and TRBJ2-3, with unresolved D. The sample was peripheral blood mononuclear cells (PBMCs), taken at new diagnosis, from a patient treated with antithyroid drugs. The TCR sequence derives from a woman aged 35-65 years with Graves disease. CDR3 protein: CASSALTDTQYF. The DNA of the CDR3 is TGTGCCAGCAGTGCCCTCACAGATACGCAGTATTTT.